Presented here are 22 T cell receptor beta chains from one specimen sequenced in a study of blood T cell repertoires in COVID-19. Clones were sequenced by immunoSEQ multiplex PCR, and TCRdb holds only the in-frame ones, with some missing. Of around 150,000 clones in the sample, approximately 91% were seen once. Sequencing input: peripheral blood. Receptors were obtained from a man aged 18 to 29 with acute or convalescent COVID-19.

The J gene is TRBJ1-5, the V gene TRBV5-6, with a weak D call TRBD1 (6 bases). The CDR3 is 16 residues long. Per the germline V gene, CDR1 is SGHDT and CDR2 is YYEEEE. V was cut by 0 bases and J by 2 bases, with 12 bases left in between. Here the CDR3 DNA reads TGTGCCAGCAGCTTGGGGACGGGGGGCGGCAATCAGCCCCAGCATTTT. It codes for CASSLGTGGGNQPQHF.

CDR3 protein: CASSLALRGGGASGNTIYF. The CDR3 region has the DNA TGTGCCAGCAGCTTAGCGCTTCGAGGAGGGGGGGCCTCTGGAAACACCATATATTTT. The chain combines TRBV7-9 with TRBJ1-3; TRBD1 might be the D (6 bases). Trimming removed 0 bases from V and 0 bases from J, with 18 bases in between. Germline loops: CDR1 SEHNR, CDR2 FQNEAQ (reference sequence). This CDR3 has 19 amino acids.

The chain links TRBV19 to TRBJ1-1; a weak D match, TRBD1 (5 bases). Deletions cut 1 base from V and 3 bases from J, with 9 bases between. This CDR3 region has 14 residues. From germline, CDR1 is LNHDA and CDR2 SQIVND (reference sequence). CDR3 amino acids: CASSIGGVYTEAFF. In DNA, the CDR3 is TGTGCCAGTAGTATAGGGGGGGTGTACACTGAAGCTTTCTTT.

This sequence joins TRBV5-1 and TRBJ1-1; D gene ambiguous. Germline V lookup: CDR1 SGHRS, CDR2 YFSETQ. The ends were cut back, 4 bases at V and 8 bases at J, with 15 bases in the middle. This CDR3 spans 13 amino acids. As DNA, the CDR3 is TGCGCCAGCAGCCCCCCCGGGTCGAGGGAAGCTTTCTTT. This gives the protein CASSPPGSREAFF.

The chain recombines TRBV7-2 with TRBJ2-1; 7 bases align to TRBD1. The CDR3 totals 14 residues. The ends lost 4 bases at V and 9 bases at J; junction bases unmatched: 9. Germline CDR1 reads SGHTA; CDR2 reads FQGNSA. CDR3 residues: CASSSTGVPGEQFF. CDR3 coding DNA: TGTGCCAGCAGCTCAACAGGGGTCCCGGGTGAGCAGTTCTTC.

The J gene is TRBJ1-2, the V gene TRBV6-5; D is ambiguous. V lost 2 bases and J 9 bases, leaving 10 bases between the germline ends. The CDR3 has 12 amino acids. The germline CDR1 and CDR2 sequences are MNHEY and SVGAGI. The CDR3 here is CASSYPGGSYTF. DNA for the CDR3: TGTGCCAGCAGTTACCCTGGCGGAAGCTACACCTTC.

This chain connects TRBV5-1 to TRBJ2-6, with D maybe TRBD1 (5 bases). This CDR3 is built from 14 residues. Germline lookup yields CDR1 SGHRS and CDR2 YFSETQ. Trimming removed 6 bases from V and 0 bases from J, with 7 bases in between. CDR3 nucleotide sequence: TGCGCCAGCAAGCAGGGCTCTGGGGCCAACGTCCTGACTTTC. Encoded protein: CASKQGSGANVLTF.

The rearrangement joins TRBV5-8 to TRBJ1-1; D unclear. The V end was cut by 0 bases, the J end by 1 base, with 7 bases between. The CDR3 totals 14 residues. Germline V gene sequence: CDR1 SGHTS, CDR2 YDEGEE. The CDR3 region is CASSLDLPNTEAFF. CDR3 nucleotide sequence: TGTGCCAGCAGCTTGGATCTACCGAACACTGAAGCTTTCTTT.

This chain connects TRBV5-8 to TRBJ1-6; no clear D. Trimming removed 6 bases from V and 1 base from J, with 11 bases in between. The CDR3 loop spans 15 amino acids. CDR1 is SGHTS, CDR2 YDEGEE, per germline. CDR3 residues: CASKEGSSYNSPLHF. The CDR3 nucleotides are TGTGCCAGCAAGGAGGGCAGTTCCTATAATTCACCCCTCCACTTT.

CDR3 in amino acids: CASRPGERVGTDTQYF. For the CDR3, the DNA is TGCGCCAGCAGACCCGGGGAAAGAGTCGGCACAGATACGCAGTATTTT. The chain links TRBV5-1 to TRBJ2-3, with D tentatively TRBD2 (5 bases). This CDR3 has 16 amino acids. The germline CDR1 and CDR2 sequences are SGHRS and YFSETQ. V was shortened by 5 bases and J by 1 base, with 17 bases between the two germline ends.

The chain joins TRBV6-4 to TRBJ1-1; a weak D match, TRBD1 (5 bases). The CDR3 extends over 14 amino acids. V lost 0 bases and J 4 bases, leaving 9 bases between the germline ends. The V gene's germline CDR1 is MRHNA and CDR2 SNTAGT. This chain's CDR3 is CASSDSSRATEAFF. Here the CDR3 DNA reads TGTGCCAGCAGTGACTCCTCCAGGGCCACTGAAGCTTTCTTT.

As DNA, the CDR3 is TGTGCCAGTAGTATCGCAGGGGGTGGGACTGAAGCTTTCTTT. Protein: CASSIAGGGTEAFF. The chain couples TRBV19 to TRBJ1-1, with 7 bases matching TRBD1. Trimming at V came to 3 bases and at J to 5 bases, leaving 6 bases not matched to a gene. Germline-derived CDR1 and CDR2 are LNHDA and SQIVND (reference sequence). The length of the CDR3 is 14 residues.

The genes are TRBV2 and TRBJ1-1; D possibly corresponds to TRBD1 (5 bases). The CDR3 is made up of 14 amino acids. Deletions cut 8 bases from V and 1 base from J, with 14 bases between. CDR1 and CDR2 from the germline V gene are SNHLY and FYNNEI. CDR3 coding DNA: TGTGCCAGCCGTGGGGGGACTGAGAACACTGAAGCTTTCTTT. It encodes CASRGGTENTEAFF.

This clone was detected once. V gene TRBV5-1 combines with J gene TRBJ1-5; 7 bases are shared with TRBD1. The CDR3 length is 15 residues. V was pared by 4 bases and J by 2 bases, with 6 bases of the junction left unmatched. Germline CDR1 and CDR2: SGHRS and YFSETQ. The CDR3 DNA reads TGCGCCAGCAGCCCGGAGGGACAGCGCAATCAGCCCCAGCATTTT. Residues: CASSPEGQRNQPQHF.

This chain connects TRBV15 to TRBJ2-4, with TRBD2 matching over 8 bases. Germline trimming cut 0 bases from V and 8 bases from J; bases unmatched to any gene: 9. There are 16 residues in the CDR3. Per germline, CDR1 LNHNV and CDR2 YYDKDF (reference sequence). The CDR3 sequence is CATSRDRSGADDIQYF. The CDR3 DNA reads as TGTGCCACCAGCAGAGATCGTAGCGGGGCGGATGACATTCAGTACTTC.

CDR3 loop: CASSQGYRGIEAFF. The CDR3 DNA sequence: TGTGCCAGCAGCCAGGGCTACAGGGGGATTGAAGCTTTCTTT. The chain uses TRBV4-2 and TRBJ1-1, with 8 bases lining up with TRBD1. Germline V gene lookup returns CDR1 LGHNA and CDR2 YNFKEQ. With V trimmed by 3 bases and J by 7 bases, 7 bases remained unmatched. The CDR3 length is 14 residues.

The V and J genes are TRBV3-1 (or the pseudogene TRBV3-2) and TRBJ1-4; 10 bases are a match to TRBD1. V lost 3 bases to trimming and J lost 5 bases; unmatched junction nucleotides: 12. Looked up from germline, CDR1 is LGHDT and CDR2 is YNNKEL (reference sequence). There are 18 residues in the CDR3. Here the CDR3 DNA reads TGTGCCAGCAGCCAGGGGGGGACAGGGGCCGCTTCAAATGAAAAACTGTTTTTT. It encodes CASSQGGTGAASNEKLFF.

This sequence joins TRBV6-6 and TRBJ1-1; the D is unclear. Between the trimmed V and J ends, which lost 6 bases and 1 base, there was a span of 12 bases. There are 14 residues in the CDR3. The V gene's germline CDR1 is MNHNY and CDR2 SVGAGI (reference sequence). CDR3: CASSPPTGNTEAFF. The CDR3 DNA is TGTGCCAGCAGCCCTCCCACGGGGAACACTGAAGCTTTCTTT.

The chain employs TRBV5-1 and TRBJ2-2; TRBD2 is a possible D gene (5 bases). Trimming pared 4 bases from V and 0 bases from J, leaving 16 bases between. The CDR3 is 17 residues long. CDR1 is SGHRS, CDR2 YFSETQ, per germline. DNA of the CDR3: TGCGCCAGCAGCCCCTTTGGGGAGAACGCGAACACCGGGGAGCTGTTTTTT. It is translated as CASSPFGENANTGELFF.

V gene TRBV3-1 (or the pseudogene TRBV3-2) combines with J gene TRBJ1-3; no definite D call. The CDR3 sequence is 11 residues long. Per germline, CDR1 LGHDT and CDR2 YNNKEL (reference sequence). V was trimmed by 6 bases and J by 4 bases, leaving 4 bases between them. The CDR3 DNA is TGTGCCAGCAGTGAGGGAAACACCATATATTTT. Translating it yields CASSEGNTIYF.

This chain connects TRBV5-1 to TRBJ2-7, with no clear D. CDR1 and CDR2 from the germline V gene are SGHRS and YFSETQ. This CDR3 is built from 14 residues. V lost 0 bases, J lost 0 bases, and 7 bases lay in between. In DNA, the CDR3 is TGCGCCAGCAGCTTGGCAGTGGCCTCCTACGAGCAGTACTTC. It encodes CASSLAVASYEQYF.

This clone was detected only once. The chain combines TRBV6-6 with TRBJ2-7; perhaps TRBD1 as D (5 bases). The V end was cut by 0 bases, the J end by 3 bases, with 9 bases between. Germline loops: CDR1 MNHNY, CDR2 SVGAGI (reference sequence). The CDR3 is 14 residues long. The CDR3, as DNA: TGTGCCAGCAGTTACTCGGACACGGACTACGAGCAGTACTTC. It is translated as CASSYSDTDYEQYF.